The entry below describes one T cell receptor beta chain. The sample originates from a study of blood T cell repertoires in COVID-19. The wider study: Two negative PCRs, clearance, or symptom resolution were required of recovered Cohort 3 donors. Collection of acute and convalescent COVID-19 samples took place in the United States, Italy and Spain.

Libraries were prepared by immunoSEQ multiplex PCR; TCRdb keeps only in-frame clonotypes and omits some of them. This table holds 350,000 to 400,000 clones, approximately 89% found once. J gave up 5 bases and V 5 bases, and 7 bases lay outside the gene matches. In germline, CDR1 is GTSNPN, CDR2 SVGIG (reference sequence). This CDR3 comprises 14 residues. The clonotype was recovered from a man aged 35 to 55 in a cohort exposed to, infected with or recovered from COVID-19 (not recorded which). What was sequenced was PBMCs or T cells enriched from blood (not recorded which). The chain is built from TRBV30 and TRBJ2-1, with TRBD2 identical over 9 bases. CDR3: CAWVRAGGHNEQFF. The CDR3, as DNA: TGTGCCTGGGTCCGGGCGGGAGGGCACAATGAGCAGTTCTTC.